This T cell receptor (beta chain) appears in the sequencing data of a study of CD8+ T cells in alopecia areata. For the study at large: Tofacitinib dosing lasted 6 to 18 months, which was then followed by 6 months off drug.

Investigators isolated RNA and reverse transcribed it into cDNA to act as the sequencing template. The protocol was immunoSEQ multiplex PCR, while the TCRdb copy is restricted to in-frame clones and leaves out a portion. The table records nearly 95,000 clones, 60% to 80% of them present only once. With regard to this clone: Its cognate antigen is unknown.

Study-wide results and caveats: With just one nonresponder, it is still uncertain whether baseline CD8+ expansion relates to response.

Regarding treatment: oral pan-JAK inhibitor, 5-10 mg twice daily. The CDR3 has 14 residues. CDR1 and CDR2 (germline): SNHLY, FYNNEI. V trimming: 7 bases; J trimming: 2 bases; junction bases outside the gene matches: 4. J is TRBJ2-7 and V is TRBV2, with 11 bases fitting TRBD1. This material consisted of CD8+ T cells sorted from blood, taken around week 46, from a patient treated with tofacitinib. This sequence originates from a human donor with alopecia areata. The CDR3 spells CASTPGQGAYEQYF. DNA for the CDR3: TGTGCCAGCACCCCGGGACAGGGGGCCTACGAGCAGTACTTC.